Each of the 29 T cell receptor beta chains below was sequenced from the same sample in a study of beta chain bispecific antibodies for T cell cancers. Either OKT3 anti-CD3 antibody or CD3/CD28 beads expanded T cells from blood mononuclear cells over about three days. Broader study findings: Most targeted TRBV signal came from the leukemia cell line cells, not normal T cells.

Their target antigens are unknown. TCRdb independently ran MiXCR on the 5' RACE reads; one entry per CDR3 protein. The data hold just over 20,000 distinct CDR3 sequences, with less than 3% observed a single time. The material sequenced was healthy donor T cells cultured with leukemia cells. These receptors were taken from a human donor in good health. Some clones in this sample may be carry-over from other donors' samples.

This clonotype occurred many times. This chain joins TRBV19 and TRBJ1-1; TRBD1 matches 7 bases. Unmatched junction bases numbered 7, after V lost 5 bases and J lost 4 bases. Germline V gives CDR1 LNHDA, CDR2 SQIVND (reference sequence). The CDR3 extends over 14 amino acids. The CDR3 is CASSFWAGGTEAFF. The CDR3 DNA follows: TGTGCCAGTAGTTTCTGGGCAGGGGGCACTGAAGCTTTCTTT.

This clonotype was recorded a few times. The chain uses TRBV4-2 and TRBJ2-1; perhaps TRBD2 as D (6 bases). Germline CDR1 LGHNA, CDR2 YNFKEQ. Between the trimmed V and J ends, which lost 5 bases and 9 bases, there was a span of 20 bases. The CDR3 extends over 15 amino acids. CDR3 coding DNA: TGTGCCAGCAGCTTGGTTTTGGGGGGATCAGGTGAGCAGTTCTTC. Its translation: CASSLVLGGSGEQFF.

This clonotype came up many times. The V and J genes are TRBV27 and TRBJ2-1; a weak D match, TRBD1 (5 bases). CDR1 is MNHEY and CDR2 is SMNVEV in the germline V gene (reference sequence). The length of the CDR3 is 16 residues. With 3 bases removed from V and 6 bases from J, the gap between germline ends came to 18 bases. CDR3 nucleotide sequence: TGTGCCAGCAGTTTTACGGCCGACAGTTTCATCAATGAGCAGTTCTTC. It specifies CASSFTADSFINEQFF.

The sample holds a few counts of this clonotype. The V and J genes are TRBV4-1 and TRBJ1-6; 9 bases fit TRBD1. V lost 0 bases and J lost 10; bases outside the gene matches: 7. CDR1 and CDR2 (germline): MGHRA, YSYEKL. This CDR3 has 16 amino acids. The CDR3 DNA reads as TGCGCCAGCAGCCAAGATCCAGGACAGGGGTTCTCACCCCTCCACTTT. Translated, it gives CASSQDPGQGFSPLHF.

This clonotype was observed many times. The chain has TRBV5-1 and TRBJ2-1; D may be TRBD2 (6 bases). Germline V CDR1 and CDR2: SGHRS, YFSETQ. The V and J ends lost 0 bases and 5 bases respectively, with 12 bases between them. The length of the CDR3 is 15 residues. The CDR3 protein is CASSLGSGGDNEQFF. CDR3 DNA sequence: TGCGCCAGCAGCTTGGGTTCCGGAGGGGACAATGAGCAGTTCTTC.

This CDR3 reads CASSTRDGSYEQYF. CDR3 sequence (DNA): TGTGCCAGCAGTACCCGGGACGGTTCCTACGAGCAGTACTTC. The chain links TRBV12-3 or TRBV12-4 to TRBJ2-7, with D perhaps given as TRBD1 or TRBD2 (5 bases each). Trimming stripped 5 bases from V and 1 base from J, with 12 bases between. This CDR3 has 14 residues.

There are many counts of this clonotype. The rearrangement links TRBV28 to TRBJ2-7; the D gene is possibly TRBD2 (5 bases). CDR3 length: 13 amino acids. Germline-derived CDR1 and CDR2 are MDHEN and SYDVKM. Trimming removed 6 bases from V and 0 bases from J, with 9 bases in between. In DNA, the CDR3 is TGTGCCAGCAGATCGGGGAGCTCCTACGAGCAGTACTTC. Its translation: CASRSGSSYEQYF.

This clonotype was detected ten times or more. J is TRBJ2-3 and V is TRBV6-6; 9 nucleotides match TRBD2. Per germline, CDR1 MNHNY and CDR2 SVGAGI (reference sequence). CDR3 length: 12 amino acids. V lost 5 bases and J lost 15; bases outside the gene matches: 9. In nucleotides, the CDR3 is TGTGCCAGCAGTCCCGCGGGGGGGGCACAATATTTT. Encoded protein: CASSPAGGAQYF.

This clonotype occurred many times. Here the CDR3 reads CASSPWGTGLSPLHF. CDR3 sequence (DNA): TGTGCCAGCAGCCCTTGGGGGACAGGGCTTTCACCCCTCCACTTT. This rearrangement joins TRBV14 to TRBJ1-6, with 9 bases that match TRBD1. With 4 bases clipped from V and 9 bases from J, the junction kept 7 bases outside the gene matches. Germline values: CDR1 SGHDN, CDR2 FVKESK. The CDR3 extends over 15 amino acids.

This clonotype has at least ten counts. The genes are TRBV4-1 and TRBJ1-6; the match to TRBD1 covers 8 bases. The CDR3 covers 15 residues. Germline CDR1 MGHRA, CDR2 YSYEKL. The ends lost 7 bases at V and 9 bases at J; junction bases unmatched: 11. CDR3 amino acids: CASKSPGTGFSPLHF. CDR3 DNA sequence: TGCGCCAGCAAATCCCCCGGGACAGGTTTTTCACCCCTCCACTTT.

This clonotype was observed at least ten times. The rearrangement uses TRBV5-5 and TRBJ2-7; D uncertain. This CDR3 comprises 11 residues. Between the trimmed V and J ends, which lost 4 bases and 3 bases, there was a span of 5 bases. Germline assignment: CDR1 SGHKS and CDR2 YYEKEE (reference sequence). The CDR3 region is CASSMDYEQYF. DNA for the CDR3: TGTGCCAGCAGCATGGACTACGAGCAGTACTTC.

The table lists this clonotype with many counts. The chain is built from TRBV28 and TRBJ2-5, with 11 positions matching TRBD1. Germline values: CDR1 MDHEN, CDR2 SYDVKM. V lost 5 bases, J lost 5 bases, and 4 bases stayed unmatched. CDR3 length: 14 residues. The DNA for the CDR3 is TGTGCCAGCAGTGGGCGGGACAGGGGGGAGACCCAGTACTTC. It encodes CASSGRDRGETQYF.

This sequence joins TRBV6-6 and TRBJ2-7; D is unresolved. With 2 bases removed from V and 6 bases from J, the gap between germline ends came to 14 bases. The CDR3 runs 14 residues. Per germline, CDR1 MNHNY and CDR2 SVGAGI (reference sequence). The CDR3 is CASSYRAAPGEQYF. CDR3 sequence (DNA): TGTGCCAGCAGTTACCGGGCGGCACCGGGCGAGCAGTACTTC.

V and J are TRBV19 and TRBJ2-1, with TRBD1 as a possible D gene (6 bases). Trimming cost V 3 bases and J 0 bases, with 12 bases left between them. CDR3 size: 16 residues. CDR1 is LNHDA and CDR2 is SQIVND in the germline V gene (reference sequence). The CDR3 sequence is CASSISTGSSYNEQFF. In DNA, the CDR3 is TGTGCCAGTAGTATCTCGACAGGAAGCTCCTACAATGAGCAGTTCTTC.

This clonotype was recorded a few times. Written as DNA, the CDR3 is TGTGCCAGCTCCCTGTTATGGGGCGAGAATGAAAAACTGTTTTTT. It codes for CASSLLWGENEKLFF. The chain uses TRBV18 and TRBJ1-4; tentative D call: TRBD1 (5 bases). Looked up from germline, CDR1 is KGHSH and CDR2 is LQKENI. The CDR3 sequence is 15 residues long. The ends were cut back, 6 bases at V and 5 bases at J, with 16 bases in the middle.

This clonotype was picked up many times. The J gene is TRBJ2-7, the V gene TRBV7-8, with 7 nucleotides matching TRBD2. After removal of 4 bases from V and 3 bases from J, the junction contained 6 bases not matched to a gene. Germline loops: CDR1 SGHVS, CDR2 FQNEAQ. The CDR3 covers 14 residues. The CDR3 loop reads CASSSSGDHYEQYF. Written as DNA, the CDR3 is TGTGCCAGCAGCTCCAGCGGGGATCACTACGAGCAGTACTTC.

In this sample, this clonotype turned up many times. The chain recombines TRBV27 with TRBJ2-5, with 9 bases aligning to TRBD2. The CDR3 is 14 amino acids. V was clipped by 1 base and J by 4 bases; unmatched bases: 1. The germline CDR1 and CDR2 sequences are MNHEY and SMNVEV (reference sequence). CDR3 loop: CASSLLRGGETQYF. In DNA, the CDR3 is TGTGCCAGCAGTTTATTGCGGGGGGGAGAGACCCAGTACTTC.

This clonotype was found a few times. This chain connects TRBV27 to TRBJ2-1, with 10 bases identical to TRBD1. J was trimmed by 6 bases and V by 8 bases; bases with no gene match: 10. The V gene's germline CDR1 is MNHEY and CDR2 SMNVEV (reference sequence). The CDR3 length is 15 residues. DNA for the CDR3: TGTGCCAGCGGCGGACAGGGGGAAAATGGCAATGAGCAGTTCTTC. This gives the protein CASGGQGENGNEQFF.

This clonotype was seen repeatedly, ten times or more. V and J are TRBV19 and TRBJ1-5; weak D call: TRBD1 (6 bases). Germline CDR1 is LNHDA and CDR2 is SQIVND (reference sequence). Trimming stripped 1 base from V and 4 bases from J, with 17 bases between. The CDR3 extends over 17 amino acids. The chain's CDR3 is CASSIGYEWGANQPQHF. In DNA form, the CDR3 reads TGTGCCAGTAGTATAGGCTATGAGTGGGGGGCTAATCAGCCCCAGCATTTT.

This clonotype was found a few times. The gene calls are TRBV3-1 and TRBJ2-3, with a possible D match to TRBD1 (5 bases). V dropped 0 bases and J dropped 0 bases, with 19 bases sitting between them. This CDR3 comprises 19 residues. Germline CDR1 LGHDT, CDR2 YNNKEL (reference sequence). The CDR3 DNA reads TGTGCCAGCAGCCAAGATACTCGCAGGGCAGAGTTTAGCACAGATACGCAGTATTTT. Translation gives CASSQDTRRAEFSTDTQYF.

This clonotype was observed at least ten times. V usage is TRBV7-9 and J usage is TRBJ2-1; 15 nucleotides align to TRBD2. CDR1 is SEHNR and CDR2 is FQNEAQ in the germline V gene (reference sequence). The junction had 10 bases not matched to a gene; V was cut back by 4 bases and J by 6 bases. This CDR3 has 18 amino acids. The CDR3 DNA is TGTGCCAGCAGCTCAGCCGGGACTAGCGGGGGGTCCGTCAATGAGCAGTTCTTC. This codes for CASSSAGTSGGSVNEQFF.

This clonotype occurred many times. The chain joins TRBV7-8 to TRBJ1-1; TRBD1 agrees at 9 bases. This CDR3 spans 15 amino acids. CDR1 SGHVS and CDR2 FQNEAQ come from the germline V gene. V lost 1 base to trimming and J lost 4 bases; unmatched junction nucleotides: 4. The CDR3 sequence: CASSLEGQGGTEAFF. The CDR3 DNA is TGTGCCAGCAGCTTAGAGGGACAGGGAGGCACTGAAGCTTTCTTT.

This clonotype was observed at least ten times. V and J are TRBV20-1 and TRBJ2-5; maybe TRBD2 (5 bases). CDR1 and CDR2 (germline): DFQATT, SNEGSKA (reference sequence). V shed 2 bases and J shed 7 bases, with 23 bases lying between them. The CDR3 runs 16 residues. CDR3 in amino acids: CSARKKAFLTGLTQYF. As DNA, the CDR3 is TGCAGTGCTAGAAAAAAGGCATTCCTGACGGGGTTGACCCAGTACTTC.

The table lists this clonotype with many counts. The chain combines TRBV7-9 with TRBJ1-2; D possibly corresponds to TRBD1 (6 bases). The CDR3 sequence is 15 residues long. Trimming took 3 bases from V and 6 from J, leaving 17 bases between them. Germline loops: CDR1 SEHNR, CDR2 FQNEAQ (reference sequence). CDR3 region: CASSFPGGGVDGYTF. CDR3 sequence (DNA): TGTGCCAGCAGCTTTCCAGGAGGGGGGGTTGATGGCTACACCTTC.

The J gene is TRBJ1-3, the V gene TRBV7-3, with D hard to call. Deletions cut 5 bases from V and 0 bases from J, with 5 bases between. The CDR3 is 13 residues long. Per the germline V gene, CDR1 is SGHTA and CDR2 is FQGTGA. As DNA, the CDR3 is TGTGCCAGCAGCCCGGCCTCTGGAAACACCATATATTTT. This translates into CASSPASGNTIYF. Full variable domain (rest looked up from reference TRBV7-3 and TRBJ1-3): GAGVSQTPSNKVTEKGKYVELRCDPISGHTALYWYRQSLGQGPEFLIYFQGTGAADDSGLPNDRFFAVRPEGSVSTLKIQRTERGDSAVYLCASSPASGNTIYFGEGSWLTVV.

This clonotype was seen many times. This chain uses TRBV7-9 with TRBJ2-1; D perhaps matches TRBD2 (5 bases). The V and J ends lost 1 base and 2 bases respectively, with 9 bases between them. Germline CDR1 SEHNR, CDR2 FQNEAQ (reference sequence). CDR3 length equals 15 residues. The CDR3 sequence is CASSLDLSAYNEQFF. DNA of the CDR3: TGTGCCAGCAGCTTAGATCTTAGCGCCTACAATGAGCAGTTCTTC.

This clonotype was counted many times. This chain uses TRBV20-1 with TRBJ2-3; D may be TRBD1 (6 bases). CDR1 and CDR2 from the germline V gene are DFQATT and SNEGSKA (reference sequence). V was shortened by 6 bases and J by 0 bases, with 16 bases between the two germline ends. CDR3 length: 15 residues. The CDR3 DNA reads TGCAGTGCGTACGTGGGGGCCACTAGCACAGATACGCAGTATTTT. It translates to CSAYVGATSTDTQYF.

This clonotype was counted a few times. This chain connects TRBV5-4 to TRBJ2-5; 8 bases map to TRBD1. The CDR3 runs to 13 residues. The J segment lost 2 bases and the V segment lost 5 bases, leaving 2 bases of the junction unmatched. Germline V gene data show CDR1 as SGHNT and CDR2 as YYREEE (reference sequence). The CDR3 nucleotides read TGTGCCAGCAGACGGGACAGGCAAGAGACCCAGTACTTC. Translated, it gives CASRRDRQETQYF.

This chain joins TRBV2 and TRBJ2-7, with D perhaps TRBD1 or TRBD2 (5 bases each). Trimming took 4 bases from V and 5 from J, leaving 15 bases between them. Germline CDR1 SNHLY, CDR2 FYNNEI. The CDR3 has 14 residues. The CDR3 DNA reads TGTGCCAGCAGTGGCCGGGGAGCACAGGACGAGCAGTACTTC. Its translation is CASSGRGAQDEQYF.